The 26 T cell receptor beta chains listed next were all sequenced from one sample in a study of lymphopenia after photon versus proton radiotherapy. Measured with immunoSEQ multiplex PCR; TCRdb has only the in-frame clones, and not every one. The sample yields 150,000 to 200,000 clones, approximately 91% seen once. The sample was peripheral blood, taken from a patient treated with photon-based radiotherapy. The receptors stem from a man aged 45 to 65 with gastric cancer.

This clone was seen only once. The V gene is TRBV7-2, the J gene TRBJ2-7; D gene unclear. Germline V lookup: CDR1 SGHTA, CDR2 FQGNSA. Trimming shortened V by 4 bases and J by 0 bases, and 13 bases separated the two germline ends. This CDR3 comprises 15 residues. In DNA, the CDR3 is TGTGCCAGCAGCTCGGCTTCCAAGGCCTCCTACGAGCAGTACTTC. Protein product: CASSSASKASYEQYF. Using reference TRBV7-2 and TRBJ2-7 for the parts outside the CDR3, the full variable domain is GAGVSQSPSNKVTEKGKDVELRCDPISGHTALYWYRQSLGQGLEFLIYFQGNSAPDKSGLPSDRFSAERTGGSVSTLTIQRTQQEDSAVYLCASSSASKASYEQYFGPGTRLTVT.

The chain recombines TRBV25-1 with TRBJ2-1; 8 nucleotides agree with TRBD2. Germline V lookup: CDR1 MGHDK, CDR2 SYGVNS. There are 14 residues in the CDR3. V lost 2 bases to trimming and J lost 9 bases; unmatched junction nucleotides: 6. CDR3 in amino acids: CASSERGAGGEQFF. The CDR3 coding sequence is TGTGCCAGCAGTGAAAGGGGCGCGGGGGGTGAGCAGTTCTTC. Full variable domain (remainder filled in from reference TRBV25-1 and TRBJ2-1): EADIYQTPRYLVIGTGKKITLECSQTMGHDKMYWYQQDPGMELHLIHYSYGVNSTEKGDLSSESTVSRIRTEHFPLTLESARPSHTSQYLCASSERGAGGEQFFGPGTRLTVL.

The CDR3 sequence is CASRLVWLGAGELFF. The CDR3 nucleotides are TGTGCAAGTCGCTTAGTGTGGCTCGGGGCCGGGGAGCTGTTTTTT. This chain uses TRBV12-2 with TRBJ2-2; the DNA was not compared with TRBD2, the D call given in the table. TRBV12-2 is a recognized pseudogene. This CDR3 contains 15 residues.

The CDR3 here is CAWSVRSGTSNYEQYF. CDR3 nucleotide sequence: TGTGCCTGGAGTGTACGATCGGGGACTAGCAACTACGAGCAGTACTTC. The rearrangement links TRBV30 to TRBJ2-7; 9 positions agree with TRBD2. V was pared by 0 bases and J by 3 bases, with 9 bases of the junction left unmatched. CDR1 and CDR2 (germline): GTSNPN, SVGIG (reference sequence). The CDR3 length is 16 residues. The complete variable domain, with remaining parts taken from reference TRBV30 and TRBJ2-7, reads SQTIHQWPATLVQPVGSPLSLECTVEGTSNPNLYWYRQAAGRGLQLLFYSVGIGQISSEVPQNLSASRPQDRQFILSSKKLLLSDSGFYLCAWSVRSGTSNYEQYFGPGTRLTVT.

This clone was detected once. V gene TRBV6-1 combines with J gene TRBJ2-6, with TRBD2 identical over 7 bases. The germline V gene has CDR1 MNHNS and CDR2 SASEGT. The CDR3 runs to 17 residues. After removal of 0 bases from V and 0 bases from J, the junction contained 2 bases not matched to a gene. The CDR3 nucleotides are TGTGCCAGCAGTGAAGCCCCGGGAGGCTCTGGGGCCAACGTCCTGACTTTC. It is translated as CASSEAPGGSGANVLTF.

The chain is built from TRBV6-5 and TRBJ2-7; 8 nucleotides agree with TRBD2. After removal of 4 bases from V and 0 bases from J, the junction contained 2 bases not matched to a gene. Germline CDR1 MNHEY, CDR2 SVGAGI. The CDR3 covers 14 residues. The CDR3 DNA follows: TGTGCCAGCAGTTTTACTAGCGGCTCCTACGAGCAGTACTTC. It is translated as CASSFTSGSYEQYF.

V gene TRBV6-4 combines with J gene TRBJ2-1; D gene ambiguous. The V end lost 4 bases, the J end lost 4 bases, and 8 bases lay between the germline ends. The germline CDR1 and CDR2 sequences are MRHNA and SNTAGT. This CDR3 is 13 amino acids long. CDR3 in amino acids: CASSVDVYNEQFF. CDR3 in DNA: TGTGCCAGCAGTGTGGACGTTTACAATGAGCAGTTCTTC.

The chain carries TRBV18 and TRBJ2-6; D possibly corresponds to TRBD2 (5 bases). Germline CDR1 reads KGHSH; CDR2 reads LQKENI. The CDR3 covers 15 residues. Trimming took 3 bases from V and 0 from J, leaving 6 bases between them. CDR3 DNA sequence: TGTGCCAGCTCACCCGAGGGCTCTGGGGCCAACGTCCTGACTTTC. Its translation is CASSPEGSGANVLTF.

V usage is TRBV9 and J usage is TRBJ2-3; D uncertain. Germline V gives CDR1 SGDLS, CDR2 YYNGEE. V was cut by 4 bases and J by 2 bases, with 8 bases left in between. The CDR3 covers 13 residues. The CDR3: CASSYPVTDTQYF. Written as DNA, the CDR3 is TGTGCCAGCAGCTACCCTGTCACAGATACGCAGTATTTT.

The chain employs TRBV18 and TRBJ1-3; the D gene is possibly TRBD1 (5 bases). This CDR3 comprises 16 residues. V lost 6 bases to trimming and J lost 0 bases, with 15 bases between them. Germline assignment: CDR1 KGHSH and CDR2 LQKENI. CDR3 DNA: TGTGCCAGCTCGCCGGGACTCCCGAGCTCTGGAAACACCATATATTTT. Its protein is CASSPGLPSSGNTIYF.

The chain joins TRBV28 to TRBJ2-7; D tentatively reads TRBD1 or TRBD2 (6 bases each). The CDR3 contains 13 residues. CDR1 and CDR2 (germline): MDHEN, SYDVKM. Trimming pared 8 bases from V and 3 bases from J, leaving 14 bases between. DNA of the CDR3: TGTGCCAGCTCGAGGGGGGTGATCTACGAGCAGTACTTC. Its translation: CASSRGVIYEQYF. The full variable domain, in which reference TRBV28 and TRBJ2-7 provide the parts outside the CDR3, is DVKVTQSSRYLVKRTGEKVFLECVQDMDHENMFWYRQDPGLGLRLIYFSYDVKMKEKGDIPEGYSVSREKKERFSLILESASTNQTSMYLCASSRGVIYEQYFGPGTRLTVT.

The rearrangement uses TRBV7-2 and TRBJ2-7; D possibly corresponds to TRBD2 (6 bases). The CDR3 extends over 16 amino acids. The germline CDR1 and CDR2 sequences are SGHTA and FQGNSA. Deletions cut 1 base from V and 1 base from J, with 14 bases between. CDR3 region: CASSLDGGAFSYEQYF. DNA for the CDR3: TGTGCCAGCAGCTTAGATGGCGGGGCGTTTTCCTACGAGCAGTACTTC.

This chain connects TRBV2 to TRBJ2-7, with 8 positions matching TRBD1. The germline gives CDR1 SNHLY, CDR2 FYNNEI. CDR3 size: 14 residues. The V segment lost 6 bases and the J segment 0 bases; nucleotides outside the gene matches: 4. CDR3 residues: CASSLQGVSYEQYF. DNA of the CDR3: TGTGCCAGCAGCCTACAGGGGGTCTCCTACGAGCAGTACTTC.

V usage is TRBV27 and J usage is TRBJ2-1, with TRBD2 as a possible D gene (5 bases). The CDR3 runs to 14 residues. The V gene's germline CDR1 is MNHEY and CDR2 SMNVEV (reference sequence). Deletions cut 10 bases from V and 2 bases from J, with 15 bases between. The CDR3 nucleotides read TGTGCCACTAAGGACTGGCGGGCCTACAATGAGCAGTTCTTC. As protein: CATKDWRAYNEQFF.

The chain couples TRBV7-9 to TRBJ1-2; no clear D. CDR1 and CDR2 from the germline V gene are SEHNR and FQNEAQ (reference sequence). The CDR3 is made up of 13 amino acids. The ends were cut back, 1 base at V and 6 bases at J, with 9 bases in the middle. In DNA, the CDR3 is TGTGCCAGCAGCTTAGTCCAGGCAGATGGCTACACCTTC. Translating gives CASSLVQADGYTF.

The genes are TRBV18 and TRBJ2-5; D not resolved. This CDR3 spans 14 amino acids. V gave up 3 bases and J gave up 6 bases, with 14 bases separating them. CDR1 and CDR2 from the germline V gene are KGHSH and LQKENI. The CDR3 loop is CASSPGPAEQTQYF. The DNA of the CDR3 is TGTGCCAGCTCACCCGGGCCGGCTGAACAGACCCAGTACTTC.

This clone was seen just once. CDR3 in amino acids: CASSSVPNYGYTF. The DNA of the CDR3 is TGCGCCAGCAGCTCCGTCCCTAACTATGGCTACACCTTC. The chain employs TRBV5-1 and TRBJ1-2; D is uncertain. CDR1 is SGHRS and CDR2 is YFSETQ in the germline V gene. V lost 3 bases and J lost 0, with 6 bases in between. This CDR3 has 13 amino acids.

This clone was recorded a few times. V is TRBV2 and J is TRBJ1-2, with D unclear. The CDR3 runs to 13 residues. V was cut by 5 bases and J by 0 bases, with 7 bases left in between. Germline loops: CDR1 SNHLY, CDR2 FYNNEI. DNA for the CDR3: TGTGCCAGCAGTACAGAAGCTAACTATGGCTACACCTTC. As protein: CASSTEANYGYTF.

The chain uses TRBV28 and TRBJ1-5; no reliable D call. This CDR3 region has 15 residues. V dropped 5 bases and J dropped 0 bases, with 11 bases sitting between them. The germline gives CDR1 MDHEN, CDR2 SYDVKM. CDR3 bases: TGTGCCAGCAGTATGGACCGGTTTAGCAATCAGCCCCAGCATTTT. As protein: CASSMDRFSNQPQHF.

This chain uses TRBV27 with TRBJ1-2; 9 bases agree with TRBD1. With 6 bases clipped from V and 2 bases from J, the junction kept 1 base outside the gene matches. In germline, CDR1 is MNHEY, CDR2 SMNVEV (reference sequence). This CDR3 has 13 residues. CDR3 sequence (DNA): TGTGCCAGCAGGGGGACAGGGAACTATGGCTACACCTTC. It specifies CASRGTGNYGYTF.

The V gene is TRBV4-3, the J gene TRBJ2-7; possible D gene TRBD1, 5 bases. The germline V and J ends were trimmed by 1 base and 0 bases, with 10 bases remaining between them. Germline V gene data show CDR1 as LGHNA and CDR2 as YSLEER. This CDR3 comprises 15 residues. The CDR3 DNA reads TGCGCCAGCAGCCAAGGCAGGGCAAGCTCCTACGAGCAGTACTTC. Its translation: CASSQGRASSYEQYF.

In DNA, the CDR3 is TGCGCCAGCAGCCGGGACGGGGGCTACACTGAAGCTTTCTTT. Translation: CASSRDGGYTEAFF. The gene calls are TRBV5-1 and TRBJ1-1, with D maybe TRBD1 (6 bases). V gave up 4 bases and J gave up 3 bases, with 13 bases separating them. The germline CDR1 and CDR2 sequences are SGHRS and YFSETQ. CDR3 length equals 14 residues. Complete variable domain (other parts from reference TRBV5-1 and TRBJ1-1): KAGVTQTPRYLIKTRGQQVTLSCSPISGHRSVSWYQQTPGQGLQFLFEYFSETQRNKGNFPGRFSGRQFSNSRSEMNVSTLELGDSALYLCASSRDGGYTEAFFGQGTRLTVV.

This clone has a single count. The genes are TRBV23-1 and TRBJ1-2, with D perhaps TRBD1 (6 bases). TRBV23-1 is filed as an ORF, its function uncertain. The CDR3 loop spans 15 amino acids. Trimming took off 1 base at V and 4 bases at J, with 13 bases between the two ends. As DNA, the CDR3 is TGCGCCAGCAGTCAATTAGCCAGGGGTTGCTATGGCTACACCTTC. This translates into CASSQLARGCYGYTF.

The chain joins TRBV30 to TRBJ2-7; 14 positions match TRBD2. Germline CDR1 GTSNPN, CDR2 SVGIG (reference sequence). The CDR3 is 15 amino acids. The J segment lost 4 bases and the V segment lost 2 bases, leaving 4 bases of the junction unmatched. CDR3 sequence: CAWSPGTSGRYEQYF. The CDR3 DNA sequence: TGTGCCTGGAGTCCCGGGACTAGCGGGAGATACGAGCAGTACTTC.

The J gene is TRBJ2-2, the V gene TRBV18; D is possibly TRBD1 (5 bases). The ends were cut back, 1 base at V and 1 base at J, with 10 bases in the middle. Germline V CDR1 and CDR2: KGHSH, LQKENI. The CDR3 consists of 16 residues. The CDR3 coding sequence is TGTGCCAGCTCACCACAAGGCAGGGTGAACACCGGGGAGCTGTTTTTT. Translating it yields CASSPQGRVNTGELFF.

CDR3 amino acids: CASSLGVGGAGEKLFF. As DNA, the CDR3 is TGCGCCAGCAGCTTGGGTGTAGGGGGCGCGGGCGAAAAACTGTTTTTT. The chain has TRBV5-1 and TRBJ1-4; 7 nucleotides align to TRBD1. The CDR3 consists of 16 residues. V lost 0 bases and J lost 8; bases outside the gene matches: 10. The V gene's germline CDR1 is SGHRS and CDR2 YFSETQ.